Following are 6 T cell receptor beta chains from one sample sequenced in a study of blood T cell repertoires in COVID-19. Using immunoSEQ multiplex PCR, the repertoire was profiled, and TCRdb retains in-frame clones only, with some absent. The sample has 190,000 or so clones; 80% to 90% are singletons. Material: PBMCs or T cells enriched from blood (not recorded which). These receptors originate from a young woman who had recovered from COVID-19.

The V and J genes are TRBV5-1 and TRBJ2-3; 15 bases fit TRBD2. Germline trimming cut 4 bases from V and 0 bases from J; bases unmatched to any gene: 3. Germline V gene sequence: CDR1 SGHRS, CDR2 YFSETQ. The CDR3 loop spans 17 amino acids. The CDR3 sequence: CASSAGLAGGSTDTQYF. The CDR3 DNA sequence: TGCGCCAGCAGCGCTGGACTAGCGGGGGGGAGCACAGATACGCAGTATTTT.

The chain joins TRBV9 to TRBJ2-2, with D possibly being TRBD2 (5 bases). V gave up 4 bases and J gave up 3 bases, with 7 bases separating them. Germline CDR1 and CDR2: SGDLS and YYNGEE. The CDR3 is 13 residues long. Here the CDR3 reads CASSRDDTGELFF. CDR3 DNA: TGTGCCAGCAGCCGGGATGACACCGGGGAGCTGTTTTTT.

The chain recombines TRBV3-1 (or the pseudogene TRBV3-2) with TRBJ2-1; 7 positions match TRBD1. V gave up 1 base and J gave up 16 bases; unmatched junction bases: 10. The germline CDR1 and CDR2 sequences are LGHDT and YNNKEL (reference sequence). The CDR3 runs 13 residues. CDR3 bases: TGTGCCAGCAGCCAAGGACAGGGTTTGTTATCTTTCTTC. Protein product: CASSQGQGLLSFF.

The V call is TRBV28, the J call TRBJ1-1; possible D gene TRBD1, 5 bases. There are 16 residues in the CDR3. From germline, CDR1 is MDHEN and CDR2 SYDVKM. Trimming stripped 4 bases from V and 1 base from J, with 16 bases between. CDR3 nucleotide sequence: TGTGCCAGCAGTTCCTTTTGGGGCACTGGGAACACTGAAGCTTTCTTT. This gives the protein CASSSFWGTGNTEAFF.

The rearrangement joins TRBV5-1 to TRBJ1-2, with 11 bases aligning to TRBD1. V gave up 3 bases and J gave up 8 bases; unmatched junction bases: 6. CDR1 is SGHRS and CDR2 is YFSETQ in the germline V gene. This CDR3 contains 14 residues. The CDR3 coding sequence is TGCGCCAGCAGCTCCCCGGGACAGGGGGGAGGCTACACCTTC. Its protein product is CASSSPGQGGGYTF.

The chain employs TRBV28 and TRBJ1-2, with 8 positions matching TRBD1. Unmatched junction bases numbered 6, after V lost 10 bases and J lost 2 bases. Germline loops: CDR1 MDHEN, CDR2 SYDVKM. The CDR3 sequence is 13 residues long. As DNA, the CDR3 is TGTGCCACGGAGGACAGGGCGAACTATGGCTACACCTTC. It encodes CATEDRANYGYTF.